A single sample is the source of the 14 T cell receptor beta chains below, sequenced in a study of blood T cell repertoires in COVID-19. Clones were read by immunoSEQ multiplex PCR, and TCRdb kept only the in-frame ones, dropping some. The sample records about 140,000 clones, 60% to 80% being singletons. Sequenced material: PBMCs or T cells enriched from blood (not recorded which). The receptors come from a woman in her fifties or sixties who had recovered from COVID-19.

The chain joins TRBV3-1 (or the pseudogene TRBV3-2) to TRBJ1-5; 7 bases fit TRBD1. CDR1 LGHDT and CDR2 YNNKEL come from the germline V gene (reference sequence). The CDR3 extends over 13 amino acids. J gave up 5 bases and V 6 bases, and 4 bases lay outside the gene matches. CDR3 bases: TGTGCCAGCAGAGGGACAGATGATCAGCCCCAGCATTTT. This translates into CASRGTDDQPQHF.

This clone was seen repeatedly, ten times or more. V and J are TRBV11-3 and TRBJ2-7; tentatively, D is TRBD2 (7 bases). This CDR3 is 15 amino acids long. Trimming removed 4 bases from V and 4 bases from J, with 17 bases in between. Per the germline V gene, CDR1 is SGHNT and CDR2 is YENEEA. CDR3 in DNA: TGTGCCAGCAGCTCGTGGGGGGGGCTAACGTACGAGCAGTACTTC. This codes for CASSSWGGLTYEQYF.

This chain connects TRBV14 to TRBJ2-2, with 8 nucleotides matching TRBD1. CDR3 length: 16 residues. The junction had 9 bases not matched to a gene; V was cut back by 3 bases and J by 6 bases. The V gene's germline CDR1 is SGHDN and CDR2 FVKESK. The CDR3 sequence: CASSQRDRYIPGELFF. CDR3 in DNA: TGTGCCAGCAGCCAGAGGGACAGGTATATCCCCGGGGAGCTGTTTTTT.

This chain joins TRBV9 and TRBJ2-1, with 7 positions matching TRBD2. Germline loops: CDR1 SGDLS, CDR2 YYNGEE. There are 13 residues in the CDR3. V shed 6 bases, J shed 7 bases, and the junction held 7 bases outside the gene matches. In DNA, the CDR3 is TGTGCCAGCACGCCGGACGGGAGGAATGAGCAGTTCTTC. It translates to CASTPDGRNEQFF.

The chain carries TRBV4-2 and TRBJ2-5; 15 nucleotides line up with TRBD2. The CDR3 sequence is 16 residues long. Germline CDR1 reads LGHNA; CDR2 reads YNFKEQ. V trimming: 1 base; J trimming: 7 bases; junction bases outside the gene matches: 4. The CDR3 sequence: CASSQGTSGGAGTQYF. In DNA, the CDR3 is TGTGCCAGCAGCCAAGGGACTAGCGGGGGGGCTGGGACCCAGTACTTC.

The V and J genes are TRBV7-9 and TRBJ1-3; 11 nucleotides match TRBD1. The J segment lost 4 bases and the V segment lost 5 bases, leaving 7 bases of the junction unmatched. Germline assignment: CDR1 SEHNR and CDR2 FQNEAQ (reference sequence). The CDR3 is made up of 16 amino acids. CDR3 DNA sequence: TGTGCCAGCAGCACCGGACAGGGGGCGAAGGGAAACACCATATATTTT. This gives the protein CASSTGQGAKGNTIYF.

The chain has TRBV18 and TRBJ1-5, with TRBD1 as a possible D gene (5 bases). The V end lost 3 bases, the J end lost 4 bases, and 10 bases lay between the germline ends. Per the germline V gene, CDR1 is KGHSH and CDR2 is LQKENI. The CDR3 covers 14 residues. Here the CDR3 reads CASSPARGNQPQHF. CDR3 nucleotide sequence: TGTGCCAGCTCACCGGCCCGGGGGAATCAGCCCCAGCATTTT.

The rearrangement uses TRBV7-9 and TRBJ1-1; no firm D call. Germline CDR1 and CDR2: SEHNR and FQNEAQ (reference sequence). The CDR3 has 14 amino acids. Trimming shortened V by 7 bases and J by 4 bases, and 16 bases separated the two germline ends. The CDR3 sequence: CASTVGVRGTEAFF. CDR3 nucleotides: TGTGCCAGCACCGTCGGCGTTCGGGGCACTGAAGCTTTCTTT.

The CDR3 region is CATRTPQGGIVTEAFF. Here the CDR3 DNA reads TGTGCCACCCGAACCCCACAGGGTGGGATTGTCACTGAAGCTTTCTTT. The genes are TRBV10-3 and TRBJ1-1, with D perhaps matching TRBD1 (6 bases). The length of the CDR3 is 16 residues. Germline CDR1 reads ENHRY; CDR2 reads SYGVKD. The V and J ends lost 10 bases and 4 bases respectively, with 25 bases between them.

The chain joins TRBV6-5 to TRBJ1-1, with D perhaps TRBD1 (6 bases). The CDR3 covers 14 residues. Trimming shortened V by 10 bases and J by 1 base, and 16 bases separated the two germline ends. In germline, CDR1 is MNHEY, CDR2 SVGAGI. The CDR3 spells CATDKGVGNTEAFF. DNA of the CDR3: TGTGCCACCGATAAGGGGGTTGGGAACACTGAAGCTTTCTTT.

The chain is built from TRBV6-5 and TRBJ2-2; TRBD1 is a possible D gene (6 bases). CDR3 length: 15 residues. Germline CDR1 and CDR2: MNHEY and SVGAGI. Trimming cost V 7 bases and J 1 base, with 13 bases left between them. The CDR3 bases are TGTGCCAGCACCGAGGGGGACCTGAACACCGGGGAGCTGTTTTTT. Translation: CASTEGDLNTGELFF.

The chain joins TRBV2 to TRBJ1-1; 11 bases are shared with TRBD1. Germline V gene data show CDR1 as SNHLY and CDR2 as FYNNEI. V was pared by 3 bases and J by 4 bases, with 1 base of the junction left unmatched. The CDR3 is made up of 14 amino acids. The CDR3 sequence: CASSEDRGLTEAFF. The CDR3 coding sequence is TGTGCCAGCAGTGAGGACAGGGGGCTCACTGAAGCTTTCTTT.

The chain couples TRBV3-1 (or the pseudogene TRBV3-2) to TRBJ2-1, with TRBD2 matching 8 bases. Germline loops: CDR1 LGHDT, CDR2 YNNKEL (reference sequence). The CDR3 has 16 amino acids. The V segment lost 0 bases and the J segment 6 bases; nucleotides outside the gene matches: 7. The CDR3 region is CASSQEGSGGANEQFF. CDR3 in DNA: TGTGCCAGCAGCCAAGAAGGGTCGGGGGGGGCCAATGAGCAGTTCTTC.

The chain uses TRBV11-2 and TRBJ2-6; 9 bases map to TRBD1. CDR3 length: 16 residues. The germline CDR1 and CDR2 sequences are SGHAT and FQNNGV. With V trimmed by 4 bases and J by 4 bases, 5 bases remained unmatched. CDR3: CASSSYRGRGANVLTF. CDR3 bases: TGTGCCAGCAGCTCCTACAGGGGGCGCGGGGCCAACGTCCTGACTTTC.